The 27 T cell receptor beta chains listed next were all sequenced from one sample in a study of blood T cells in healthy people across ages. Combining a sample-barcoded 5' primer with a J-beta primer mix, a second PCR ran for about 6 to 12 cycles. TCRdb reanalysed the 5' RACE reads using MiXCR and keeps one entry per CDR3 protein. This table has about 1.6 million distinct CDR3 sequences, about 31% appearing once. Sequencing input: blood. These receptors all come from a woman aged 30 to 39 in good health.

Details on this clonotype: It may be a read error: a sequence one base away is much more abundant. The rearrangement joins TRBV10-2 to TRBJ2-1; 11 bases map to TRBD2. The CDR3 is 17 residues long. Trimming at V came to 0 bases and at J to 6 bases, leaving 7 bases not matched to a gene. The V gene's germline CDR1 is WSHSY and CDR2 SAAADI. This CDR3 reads CASSESTALAGVNEQFF. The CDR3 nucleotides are TGCGCCAGCAGTGAGTCGACGGCACTAGCGGGGGTCAATGAGCAGTTCTTC.

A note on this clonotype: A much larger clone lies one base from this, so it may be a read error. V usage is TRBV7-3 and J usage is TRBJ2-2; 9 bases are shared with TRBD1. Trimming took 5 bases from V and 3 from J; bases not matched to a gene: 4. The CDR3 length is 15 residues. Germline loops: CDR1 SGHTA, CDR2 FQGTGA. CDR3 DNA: TGTGCCAGCAGCCCCGGGACAGGGCACACCGGGGAGCTGTTTTTT. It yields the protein CASSPGTGHTGELFF.

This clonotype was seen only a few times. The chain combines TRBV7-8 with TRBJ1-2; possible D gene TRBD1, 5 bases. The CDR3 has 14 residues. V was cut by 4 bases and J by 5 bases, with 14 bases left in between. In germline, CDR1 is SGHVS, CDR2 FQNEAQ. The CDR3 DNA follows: TGTGCCAGCAGCTACGAAGGGGCGAGATATGGCTACACCTTC. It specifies CASSYEGARYGYTF.

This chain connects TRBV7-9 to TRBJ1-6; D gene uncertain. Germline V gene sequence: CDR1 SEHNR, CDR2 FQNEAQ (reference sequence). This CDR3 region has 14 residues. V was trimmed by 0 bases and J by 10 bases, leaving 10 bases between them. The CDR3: CASSLATEGSPLHF. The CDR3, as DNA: TGTGCCAGCAGCTTAGCTACGGAGGGCTCACCCCTCCACTTT.

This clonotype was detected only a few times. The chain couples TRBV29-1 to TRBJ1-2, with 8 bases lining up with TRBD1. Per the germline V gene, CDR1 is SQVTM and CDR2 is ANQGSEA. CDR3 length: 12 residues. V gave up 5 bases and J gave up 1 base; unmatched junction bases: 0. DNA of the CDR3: TGCAGCGTTACAGGGGGTAACTATGGCTACACCTTC. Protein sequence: CSVTGGNYGYTF.

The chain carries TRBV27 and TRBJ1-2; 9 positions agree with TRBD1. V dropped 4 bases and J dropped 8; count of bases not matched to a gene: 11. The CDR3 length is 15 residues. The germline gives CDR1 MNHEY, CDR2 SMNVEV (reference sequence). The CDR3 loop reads CASSSLQGALGGYTF. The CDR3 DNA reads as TGTGCCAGCAGTTCGTTACAGGGGGCACTGGGGGGCTACACCTTC.

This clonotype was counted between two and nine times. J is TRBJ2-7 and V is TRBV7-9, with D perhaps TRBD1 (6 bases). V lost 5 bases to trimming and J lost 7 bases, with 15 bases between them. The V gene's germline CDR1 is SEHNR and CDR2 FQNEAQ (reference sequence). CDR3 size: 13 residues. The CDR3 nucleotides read TGTGCCAGCAGCGCGGACAGATCGGGAGAGCAGTACTTC. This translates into CASSADRSGEQYF.

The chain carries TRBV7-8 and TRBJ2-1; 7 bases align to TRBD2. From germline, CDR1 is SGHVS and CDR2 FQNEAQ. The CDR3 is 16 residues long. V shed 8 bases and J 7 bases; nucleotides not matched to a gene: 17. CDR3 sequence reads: CASSHPYFTSANEQFF. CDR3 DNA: TGTGCCAGCTCCCACCCGTACTTCACTAGCGCTAATGAGCAGTTCTTC.

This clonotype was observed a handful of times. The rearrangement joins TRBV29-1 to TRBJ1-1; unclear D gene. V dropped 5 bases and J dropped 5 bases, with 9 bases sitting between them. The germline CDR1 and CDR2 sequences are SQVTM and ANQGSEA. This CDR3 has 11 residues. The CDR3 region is CSVLVGTEAFF. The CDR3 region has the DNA TGCAGCGTTCTCGTGGGGACTGAAGCTTTCTTT. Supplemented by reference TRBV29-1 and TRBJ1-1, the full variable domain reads SAVISQKPSRDICQRGTSLTIQCQVDSQVTMMFWYRQQPGQSLTLIATANQGSEATYESGFVIDKFPISRPNLTFSTLTVSNMSPEDSSIYLCSVLVGTEAFFGQGTRLTVV.

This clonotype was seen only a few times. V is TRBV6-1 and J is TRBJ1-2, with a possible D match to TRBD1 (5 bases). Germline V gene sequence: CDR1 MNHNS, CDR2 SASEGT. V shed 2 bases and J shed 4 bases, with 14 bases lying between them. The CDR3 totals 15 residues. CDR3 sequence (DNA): TGTGCCAGCAGTGAATCCCAGGGCCTGAGCTATGGCTACACCTTC. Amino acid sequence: CASSESQGLSYGYTF.

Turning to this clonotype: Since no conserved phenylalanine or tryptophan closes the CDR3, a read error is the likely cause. The CDR3 reads CASSLGILPFEGYTL. For the CDR3, the DNA is TGCGCCAGCAGCTTGGGTATTCTACCCTTTGAAGGCTACACCCTC. V usage is TRBV5-1 and J usage is TRBJ1-2; D unclear. Per germline, CDR1 SGHRS and CDR2 YFSETQ. The length of the CDR3 is 15 residues. The V end lost 0 bases, the J end lost 8 bases, and 17 bases lay between the germline ends.

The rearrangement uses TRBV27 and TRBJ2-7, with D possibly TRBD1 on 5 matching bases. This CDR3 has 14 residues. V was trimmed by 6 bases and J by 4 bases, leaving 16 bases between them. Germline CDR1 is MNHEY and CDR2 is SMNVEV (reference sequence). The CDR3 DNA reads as TGTGCCAGCAGAGATGCAGGGTCTTTGTACGAGCAGTACTTC. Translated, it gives CASRDAGSLYEQYF.

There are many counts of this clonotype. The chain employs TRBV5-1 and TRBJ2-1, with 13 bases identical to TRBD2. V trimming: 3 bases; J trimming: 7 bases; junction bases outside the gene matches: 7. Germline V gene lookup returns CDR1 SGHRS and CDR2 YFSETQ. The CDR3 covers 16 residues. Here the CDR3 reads CASSSGLAGDVNEQFF. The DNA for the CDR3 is TGCGCCAGCAGCTCCGGACTAGCGGGAGATGTGAATGAGCAGTTCTTC.

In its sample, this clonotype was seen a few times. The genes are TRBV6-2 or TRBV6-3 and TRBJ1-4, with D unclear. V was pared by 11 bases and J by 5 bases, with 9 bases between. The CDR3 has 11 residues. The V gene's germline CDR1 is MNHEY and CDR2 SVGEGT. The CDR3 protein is CASSWNEKLFF. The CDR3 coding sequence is TGTGCCTCGTCATGGAATGAAAAACTGTTTTTT.

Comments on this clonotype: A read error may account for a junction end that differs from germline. In DNA, the CDR3 is TGCAGTGCTGGAGATTGGGGGGTCAGCTCCTACGAGCAGTACTTC. It yields the protein CSAGDWGVSSYEQYF. This chain uses TRBV20-1 with TRBJ2-7, with D possibly being TRBD2 (6 bases). This CDR3 has 15 amino acids. Germline CDR1 DFQATT, CDR2 SNEGSKA (reference sequence).

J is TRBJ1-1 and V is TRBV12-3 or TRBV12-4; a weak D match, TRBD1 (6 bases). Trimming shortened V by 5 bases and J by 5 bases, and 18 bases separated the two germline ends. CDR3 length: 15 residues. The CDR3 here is CASSPLEGGGTEAFF. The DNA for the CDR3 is TGTGCCAGCAGTCCCCTTGAGGGGGGGGGAACTGAAGCTTTCTTT.

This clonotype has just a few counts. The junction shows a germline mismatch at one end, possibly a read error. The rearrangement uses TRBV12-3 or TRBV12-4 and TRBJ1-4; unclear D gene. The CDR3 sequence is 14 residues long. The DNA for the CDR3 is TGTGCCAGCAGTTTGTCCGCTAATGATGAAAGACTGTTTTTT. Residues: CASSLSANDERLFF.

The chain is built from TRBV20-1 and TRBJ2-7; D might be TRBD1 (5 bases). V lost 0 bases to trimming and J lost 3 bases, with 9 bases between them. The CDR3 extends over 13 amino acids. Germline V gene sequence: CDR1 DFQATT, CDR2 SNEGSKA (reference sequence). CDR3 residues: CSARDWGIYEQYF. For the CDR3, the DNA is TGCAGTGCTAGAGATTGGGGCATCTACGAGCAGTACTTC.

This chain's CDR3 is CAWPRQGATGGYTF. CDR3 nucleotides: TGTGCCTGGCCAAGACAGGGGGCGACGGGCGGCTACACCTTC. This sequence joins TRBV30 and TRBJ1-2, with 10 bases matching TRBD1. The V gene end was trimmed by 5 bases and the J gene end by 8 bases; junction bases not matched to a gene: 11. Germline V gene data show CDR1 as GTSNPN and CDR2 as SVGIG (reference sequence). The CDR3 consists of 14 residues.

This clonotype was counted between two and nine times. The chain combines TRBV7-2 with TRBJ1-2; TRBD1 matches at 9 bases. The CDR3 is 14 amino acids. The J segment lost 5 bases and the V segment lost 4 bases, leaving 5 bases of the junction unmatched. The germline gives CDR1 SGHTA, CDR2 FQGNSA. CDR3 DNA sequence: TGTGCCAGCAGCTCAACAGGGGGCCCATATGGCTACACCTTC. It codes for CASSSTGGPYGYTF.

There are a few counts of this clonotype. The CDR3 sequence is CSAPGQDRFF. CDR3 nucleotides: TGCAGTGCTCCGGGGCAGGATAGGTTCTTC. V usage is TRBV20-1 and J usage is TRBJ2-1; D may match TRBD1 or TRBD2 (5 bases each). V shed 5 bases and J shed 15 bases, with 14 bases lying between them. The germline V gene has CDR1 DFQATT and CDR2 SNEGSKA (reference sequence). The CDR3 consists of 10 residues.

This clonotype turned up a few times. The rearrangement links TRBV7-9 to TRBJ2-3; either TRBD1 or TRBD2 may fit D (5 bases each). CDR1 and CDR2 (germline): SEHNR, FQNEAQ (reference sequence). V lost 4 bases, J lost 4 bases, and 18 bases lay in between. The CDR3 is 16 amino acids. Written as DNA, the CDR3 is TGTGCCAGCAGCTCGAGCTGGGGGAGACGCGCAGATACGCAGTATTTT. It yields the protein CASSSSWGRRADTQYF.

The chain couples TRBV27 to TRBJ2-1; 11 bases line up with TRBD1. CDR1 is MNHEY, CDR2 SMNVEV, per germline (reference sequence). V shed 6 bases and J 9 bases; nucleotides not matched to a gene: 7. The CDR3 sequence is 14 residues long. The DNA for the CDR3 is TGTGCCAGCAGAGGGACAGGGGGTGTAAGTGAGCAGTTCTTC. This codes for CASRGTGGVSEQFF.

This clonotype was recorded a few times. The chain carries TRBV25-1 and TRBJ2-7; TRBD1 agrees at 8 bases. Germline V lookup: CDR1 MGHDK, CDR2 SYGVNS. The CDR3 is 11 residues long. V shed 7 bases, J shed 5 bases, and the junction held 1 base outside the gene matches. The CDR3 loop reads CASTDRDEQYF. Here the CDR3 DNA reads TGTGCCAGCACGGACAGGGACGAGCAGTACTTC.

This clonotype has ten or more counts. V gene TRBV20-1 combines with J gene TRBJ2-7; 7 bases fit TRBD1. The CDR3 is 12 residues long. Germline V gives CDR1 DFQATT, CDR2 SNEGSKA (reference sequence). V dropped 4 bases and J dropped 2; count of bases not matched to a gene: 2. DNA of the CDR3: TGCAGTGCTACCGGGACAGCCTACGAGCAGTACTTC. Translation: CSATGTAYEQYF.

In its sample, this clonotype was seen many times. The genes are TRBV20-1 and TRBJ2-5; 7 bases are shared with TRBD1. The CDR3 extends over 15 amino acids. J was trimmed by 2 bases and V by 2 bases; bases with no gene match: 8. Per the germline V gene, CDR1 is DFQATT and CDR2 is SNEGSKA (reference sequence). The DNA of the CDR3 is TGCAGTGCTAGACCCGGGACAGCAAGTCAAGAGACCCAGTACTTC. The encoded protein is CSARPGTASQETQYF.

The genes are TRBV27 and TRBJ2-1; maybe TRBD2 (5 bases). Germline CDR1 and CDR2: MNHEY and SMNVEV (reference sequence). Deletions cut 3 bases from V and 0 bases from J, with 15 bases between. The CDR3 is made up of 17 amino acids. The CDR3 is CASSFGAEVGSYNEQFF. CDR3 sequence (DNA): TGTGCCAGCAGTTTTGGTGCGGAGGTAGGCTCCTACAATGAGCAGTTCTTC.